This T cell receptor (beta chain) is from a study of CD8 T cells in Susac syndrome (dated by TCRdb to about 2019). A note on the overall study: Among the sequenced Susac syndrome patients, more than five had clinically active disease and about eight were in clinical remission. At blood withdrawal, Susac syndrome patients were therapy-naive, treated with corticosteroids (with IVIg additionally given to some), or treated with IVIg alone. The study used repertoire sequencing to test whether antigen drove CD8+ T cell activation and differentiation in Susac syndrome. Overall study outcomes, separate from this receptor: In patients with Susac syndrome, the CD4+ T cell repertoire showed no detectable clonal expansion. The study acknowledged that relatively few individuals were included in the TCR sequencing and HLA analysis.

Counted from cysteine to phenylalanine, this CDR3 has 13 amino acids. Solely the CDR3 DNA is kept, with 39 bases framed from the first base. V is cut by 1 base and J by 9 bases, and the space between the germline ends is 12 bases. CDR1 LGHDT and CDR2 YNNKEL were looked up in the germline V gene (reference sequence). A remark on this clonotype: Its antigen specificity is not known. Per-nucleotide qualities are absent, and no much larger clonotype sits a single base away.

RNA was extracted with the RNeasy kit and about 0.5 to 1 ug was reverse transcribed using random hexamers. TCR beta CDR3 regions were amplified with the immunoSEQ multiplex PCR assay covering 54 Vbeta and 13 Jbeta segments. Bias from PCR amplification was corrected by using a synthetic template baseline for primer optimization and for computational correction. As for the original processing: Reads were annotated to V, D and J genes per IMGT and analyzed with immunoSEQ Analyzer, keeping only productive sequences. Clonality was computed as one minus Shannon entropy normalized by log2 of the number of productive unique sequences. Public and private clones were assessed among the 100 most prevalent clones of each patient and control. Clones were defined as Susac-specific if absent from the healthy and MS cohorts, from 1052 published viral clones and from other ImmuneACCESS disease sequences. TCRdb reprocessed the public reads (quality trimming at Q25 with fastp, clone calling with MiXCR) and kept in-frame beta chains. Every CDR3 protein is listed once, alongside the most common genes and DNA of its rows. TCRdb's processing, not the authors' own work, is the source of the V and J calls. The table for this sample lists around 110,000 distinct CDR3 sequences; 96% of them were counted only once. About 0.13% of the sample is taken by the ten largest.

Peripheral blood CD8+ and CD4+ T cells from healthy donors, Susac syndrome patients and multiple sclerosis patients were profiled by high-throughput TCR beta sequencing. Recently defined diagnostic criteria for definite or probable disease were met by the Susac syndrome patients. Bulk CD8+ and CD4+ T cells were purified by magnetic negative isolation, while CD8+ TEMRA cells were enriched using FACS. Blood was drawn into EDTA tubes, processed within 24 hours, and PBMCs were isolated by density gradient centrifugation. PBMCs intended for TCR sequencing were cryopreserved in liquid nitrogen and were subsequently thawed in a 37 degrees C water bath. The sorted or isolated CD4+, CD8+ and CD8+ TEMRA cells reached a purity of at least 90%.

The sequenced material came from CD4+ T cells from PBMCs. The clonotype was recovered from a human donor with Susac syndrome. The sequence is built from TRBV3-1 and TRBJ2-5; the D gene cannot be resolved reliably. The base sequence is TGTGCCAGCAGCCAAGTACGGCTAGAATCCCAGTACTTC. This encodes CASSQVRLESQYF.